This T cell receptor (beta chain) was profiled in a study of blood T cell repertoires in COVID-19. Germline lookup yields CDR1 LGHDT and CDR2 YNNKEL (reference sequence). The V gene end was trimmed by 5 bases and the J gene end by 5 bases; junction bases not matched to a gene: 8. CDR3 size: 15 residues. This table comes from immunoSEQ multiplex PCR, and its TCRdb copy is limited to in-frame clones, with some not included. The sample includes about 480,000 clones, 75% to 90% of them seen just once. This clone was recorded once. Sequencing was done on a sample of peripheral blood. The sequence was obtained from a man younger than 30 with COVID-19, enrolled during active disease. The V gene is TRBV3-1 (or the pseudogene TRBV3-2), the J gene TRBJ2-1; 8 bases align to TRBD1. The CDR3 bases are TGTGCCAGCAGCGATATCAGGACAGGGAACAATGAGCAGTTCTTC. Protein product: CASSDIRTGNNEQFF.